This TCR beta chain was captured in a study of cytomegalovirus exposure and HLA in healthy donors. Study-wide points: The classifier reportedly diagnosed cytomegalovirus status with high specificity and sensitivity. The CMV antigen specificity of a few CMV-associated chains was confirmed through in vitro analysis.

On this clone: The antigen is unknown.

J lost 6 bases, V lost 0 bases, and 3 bases had no gene match. Germline CDR1 and CDR2: SGDLS and YYNGEE. The CDR3 runs 15 residues. The repertoire was sequenced with immunoSEQ multiplex PCR; TCRdb's copy has only in-frame clones and lacks some. The data contain 150,000 or so clones, 90% of them singletons. This sequence originates from a young woman in good health and CMV-seropositive. The chain uses TRBV9 and TRBJ2-7; 13 bases agree with TRBD2. Input material: PBMCs. The CDR3 loop reads CASSVDRLAGGEQYF. Here the CDR3 DNA reads TGTGCCAGCAGCGTAGATAGACTAGCGGGAGGCGAGCAGTACTTC.